The sequence of this TCR beta chain was determined in a study of T cell changes during pregnancy in multiple sclerosis. Ten or more counts support this clone. V lost 1 base and J 4 bases, leaving 23 bases between the germline ends. CDR1 is SNHLY and CDR2 is FYNNEI in the germline V gene. This CDR3 is 18 amino acids long. Some clones are missing from TCRdb's copy, which holds only in-frame ones; the method was immunoSEQ multiplex PCR. The sample carries roughly 93,000 clones, around 92% recorded once. Specimen: peripheral blood, collected after pregnancy. The TCR originated in a female donor with multiple sclerosis, enrolled in a pregnancy study. This chain uses TRBV2 with TRBJ2-7; D gene ambiguous. CDR3 coding DNA: TGTGCCAGCAGTGAAGTGGGCGCCAGTCTTCCTACCACGTACGAGCAGTACTTC. Translation gives CASSEVGASLPTTYEQYF.